This TCR beta chain was profiled in a study of T cells after posttransplantation cyclophosphamide (dated by TCRdb to about 2016). About the full investigation: Using TRB sequencing, the study followed how the T cell repertoire reconstituted after myeloablative bone marrow transplantation in which posttransplantation cyclophosphamide served as GVHD prophylaxis. Antigen receptor sequencing covered samples from 35 to 40 PTCy-treated patients and 16 of their related bone marrow donors. Blood from every one of the 34 PTCy patients who had 1-year posttransplant specimens underwent TRB sequencing. In 3 patients, TRB sequencing was also performed on up to about 3 more blood samples taken 2 to 5.2 years after transplant, and in several patients, pretransplant blood was also TRB-sequenced. Because TRA and TRB clonality correlated tightly in about 9 samples, the subsequent TCR analyses were limited to TRB only. Public TRB sequences were checked against a database of over 3,500 sequences associated with responses to pathogens, tumor antigens, self-antigens and alloantigens.

The table lists this clone with a count of one. Its target antigen remains unknown. Base qualities are missing; no much larger clone stands one base away. V lost 6 bases and J lost 0 bases, and the count of bases not matched to a germline gene is 1. The CDR3, from cysteine to phenylalanine, totals 17 residues. Only CDR3 DNA is held: 51 bases, read in frame from base 1. CDR1 and CDR2 are drawn from the germline V gene (reference sequence): SEHNR, FQNEAQ. Study-wide conclusions, independent of this receptor: The TRB repertoires of T cells infiltrating skin or GI tract showed only limited overlap with the TRB repertoires of T cells in blood. Across fewer than 50 patients, recipient CMV seropositivity and CMV reactivation were highly associated with TRB clonality; PTCy diversity was similar to CNI/methotrexate controls. At 1-2 months, donor-recipient similarity was low but rose over the first year, and the later blood repertoires were often dominated by donor CD8+ memory clones.

The control cohort consisted of around twelve patients who had myeloablative marrow transplants with methotrexate plus a calcineurin inhibitor and who were sampled 1 year after transplant. Mononuclear cells from peripheral blood and bone marrow were separated by Ficoll-Hypaque density centrifugation and then cryopreserved. TRB sequencing used genomic DNA with the immunoSEQ assay at survey resolution or the hsTCRB kit. The original methods were these. The immunoSEQ software handled initial read processing, and the LymphoSeq R package was used for repertoire analyses. Clonality was computed as 1 minus normalized Shannon entropy; Gini coefficient was also calculated for each TRB dataset. Phenotypes of unsorted samples were inferred by mapping TRB sequences from sorted subsets of the recipient or donor onto the same recipient's unsorted samples. TCRdb took over this immuneACCESS table, retaining in-frame rearrangements with V and J assigned. Such tables are incomplete; in checked studies, under half of the missing clones stem from an unresolved V gene, and the remainder is unexplained. Clonal size and the V and J genes are those of that table, whereas D and trimming came from the DNA. This sample holds more than 20,000 clones; 75% to 90% were observed only once. Less than 2% of the sample goes to the ten largest clones.

Sequenced material: PBMCs, taken just over 350 days after allogeneic stem cell transplant with calcineurin inhibitor and methotrexate. The sequence derives from a female patient aged 30 to 40 who received an allogeneic stem cell transplant from an unrelated donor, was CMV-positive, and had acute and chronic GVHD. After a transplant, not all T cells may be the patient's own; some may come from the graft donor. The rearrangement combines TRBV7-9 with TRBJ2-6; 14 bases in the middle match TRBD2. The CDR3 protein is CASRGLAGGSGANVLTF. The nucleotide sequence reads as follows: TGTGCCAGCAGAGGACTAGCGGGAGGCTCTGGGGCCAACGTCCTGACTTTC.